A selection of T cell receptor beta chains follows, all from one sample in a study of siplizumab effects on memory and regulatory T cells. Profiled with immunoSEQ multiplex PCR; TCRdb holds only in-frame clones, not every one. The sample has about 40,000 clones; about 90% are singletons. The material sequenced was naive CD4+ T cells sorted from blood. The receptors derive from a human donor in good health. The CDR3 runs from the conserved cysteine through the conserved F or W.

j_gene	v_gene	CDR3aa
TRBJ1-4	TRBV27	CASSLVGVNEKLFF
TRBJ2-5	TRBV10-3	CAINKDIQETQYF
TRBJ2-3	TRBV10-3	CAIKASGGDTQYF
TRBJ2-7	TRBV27	CASSFTSGASYEQYF
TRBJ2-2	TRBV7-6	CASSPSGVAGGRTGELFF
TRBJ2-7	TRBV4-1	CASSQDATRSEQYF
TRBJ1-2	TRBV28	CATLGSPYGYTF
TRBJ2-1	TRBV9	CASSVGTSSSYNEQFF
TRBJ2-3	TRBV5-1	CASSHRQAGTIPDTQYF
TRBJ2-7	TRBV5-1	CASSLGSGYEQYF
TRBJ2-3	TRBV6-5	CASSYSPGRRQDTQYF
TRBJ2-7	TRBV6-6	CASRLIAGGSYEQYF
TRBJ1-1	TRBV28	CASSLDRGAFF
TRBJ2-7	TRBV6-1	CASSEKRGLDPNF
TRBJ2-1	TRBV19	CASSPTGYYLSSYNEQFF
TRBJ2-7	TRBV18	CASSPGSGGPSKQYF
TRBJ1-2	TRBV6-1	CASSPSDRSYGYTF
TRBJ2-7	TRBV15	CATSRDRGLAGKEQYF
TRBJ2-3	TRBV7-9	CASSLTSGRALGTDTQYF
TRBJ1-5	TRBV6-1	CASSEWRAGGQPQHF
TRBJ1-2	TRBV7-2	CASSYETGGRRANYGYTF
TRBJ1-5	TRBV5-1	CASSPAGVNQPQHF
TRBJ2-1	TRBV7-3	CASSSLGQGINNEQFF
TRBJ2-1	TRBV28	CASSLGEGGHNEQFF
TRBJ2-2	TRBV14	CASSQASTLDRELFF
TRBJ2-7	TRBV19	CASSIPARPYEQYF
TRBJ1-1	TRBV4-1	CASSHLGWGTEAFF
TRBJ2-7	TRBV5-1	CASSLASGYSYEQYF
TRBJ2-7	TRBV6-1	CASSAPLGGPSEQYF
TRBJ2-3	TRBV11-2	CASSQTSPSTDTQYF
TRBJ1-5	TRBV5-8	CASSRNQPQHF
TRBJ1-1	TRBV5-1	CASTIQGAGTEAFF
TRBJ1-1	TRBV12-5	CASGTEMNTEAFF
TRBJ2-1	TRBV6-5	CASSYPRDTSANEQFF
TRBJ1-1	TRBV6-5	CASRTFLLEAFF
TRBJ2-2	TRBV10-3	CAISEPRETGGELFF
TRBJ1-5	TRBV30	CAWNPDTGNQPQHF
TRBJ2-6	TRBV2	CATNLLTVPGANVLTF
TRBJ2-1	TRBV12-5	CASGLGGTTYNEQFF
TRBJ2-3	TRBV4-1	CASSQVLVAGTDTQYF
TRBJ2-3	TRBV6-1	CASNLAGTDTQYF
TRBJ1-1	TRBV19	CASSAGTFNTEAFF
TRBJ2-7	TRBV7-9	CASSLTGGSEEQYF
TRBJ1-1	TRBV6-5	CASSNREPGDTEAFF
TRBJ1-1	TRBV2	CASRVSEAFF
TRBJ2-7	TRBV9	CASSGGQNSYEQYF
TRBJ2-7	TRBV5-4	CASSLKQGAYEQYF
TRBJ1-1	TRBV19	CASLREGGMNTEAFF
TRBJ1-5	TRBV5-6	CASSFLDGTGFNQPQHF